This TCR beta chain was recorded in a study of blood T cell repertoires in COVID-19. V dropped 4 bases and J dropped 4 bases, with 8 bases sitting between them. The V gene's germline CDR1 is LGHDT and CDR2 YNNKEL (reference sequence). The CDR3 is 12 amino acids. Generated by immunoSEQ multiplex PCR, the TCRdb table keeps only in-frame clones and is missing some. The sample shows about 240,000 clones, roughly four fifths of them seen only once. The rearrangement uses TRBV3-1 (or the pseudogene TRBV3-2) and TRBJ2-7, with a tentative D call TRBD2 (5 bases). The sequence was obtained from a woman at least 80 years old with acute or convalescent COVID-19. Source material: peripheral blood. The CDR3 loop is CASSLTGYEQYF. CDR3 coding DNA: TGTGCCAGCAGCCTAACGGGATACGAGCAGTACTTC.